This T cell receptor beta chain was found in a study of T cell repertoires in cytomegalovirus infection. Turning to this clonotype: No antigen is known for it.

TCRdb analysed the reads with MiXCR anew, one entry per CDR3 protein. The sample yields 900,000 to 950,000 distinct CDR3 sequences, 30% to 40% seen once. V was pared by 5 bases and J by 3 bases, with 13 bases between. This CDR3 contains 14 residues. The germline V gene encodes CDR1 SEHNR and CDR2 FQNEAQ (reference sequence). The source was cultured CD8+ T cells from PBMCs, collected from culture after CMV antigen stimulation. The TCR sequence derives from a human donor in good health (CMV status not recorded). Some clones in this sample may be carry-over from other donors' samples. The rearrangement uses TRBV7-9 and TRBJ2-5; D is possibly TRBD1 (6 bases). The CDR3: CASSLRGTKETQYF. The CDR3 coding sequence is TGTGCCAGCAGCCTTAGGGGGACCAAAGAGACCCAGTACTTC. The full variable domain, rest sourced from reference TRBV7-9 and TRBJ2-5, is DTGVSQNPRHKITKRGQNVTFRCDPISEHNRLYWYRQTLGQGPEFLTYFQNEAQLEKSRLLSDRFSAERPKGSFSTLEIQRTEQGDSAMYLCASSLRGTKETQYFGPGTRLLVL.